What follows describes a single TCR beta chain. Its antigen remains unidentified. This record belongs to a study of cytomegalovirus exposure and HLA in healthy donors. Study overall: The 120 million or so unique TCR beta sequences, from roughly 170 million T cells, were found by an earlier analysis.

Despite likely unrecorded immune exposures, the donors were nominally healthy at the time of sampling. With 60 Vbeta and 13 Jbeta primers, the PCR was carried out. Authors' processing steps: About 11 million of 80 million to 85 million unique TCR beta chains were shared, per a later count. Measured with immunoSEQ multiplex PCR; TCRdb has only the in-frame clones, and not every one. V, J and clone size are taken as reported in that table, and D and trimming were inferred from the DNA itself. The listing records 200,000 to 250,000 clones. V lost 1 base to trimming and J lost 2 bases, with 12 bases between them. The CDR3 totals 15 residues. Looked up from germline, CDR1 is MDHEN and CDR2 is SYDVKM. Findings of the study overall: Most TCRs appeared rarely, but some public TCRs recurred in many donors.

The V call is TRBV28, the J call TRBJ2-7; a possible D gene is TRBD1 (6 bases). The sequence was obtained from a woman between 25 and 40 years old in good health and CMV-seropositive. Sequencing was carried out using PBMCs. For the CDR3, the DNA is TGTGCCAGCAGTTTATCAGGGGATAAAACCTACGAGCAGTACTTC. Its translation is CASSLSGDKTYEQYF.